This T cell receptor (beta chain) was sequenced in a study of T cells in lung cancer brain metastases listed by TCRdb under 2018. Background on the whole study: Of the 20 to 25 patients, 15 to 17 had a history of tobacco use, with a median of roughly 41 pack-years. Of the approximately 20 patients, more than 15 received no interval therapy between resection of the primary and resection of the metastasis. The primary and brain metastasis specimens were acquired a median of around 300 days apart. The study compared TCR beta CDR3 repertoires between fully resected primary non-small cell lung cancers and paired brain metastases. The cohort included approximately 20 patients who provided some 40 specimens, with each patient contributing one primary lung lesion and one brain metastasis. Patients had a median age at first diagnosis of roughly 59 years, with about nine males and some 11 females. An average DNA integrity number of around 4.1 was found in both primary and metastatic specimens, and no significant difference was detected between sites. Paper-wide results and their limitations: The ten most abundant clones accounted for a significantly larger fraction of the repertoire in brain metastases than in primaries, which suggests clonal expansion. Significantly fewer unique productive clones were found in brain metastases than in paired primaries (median around 1,500 versus 5,000). Effects of preoperative corticosteroids on T cell infiltration in brain metastases could not be controlled. DNA fragmentation in FFPE samples may have prevented retrieval of the complete infiltrating T cell repertoire. Most clones were lesion-specific, with limited overlap between paired lesions (mean Morisita index about 0.25).

For this clone: The specificity of this receptor is unknown. Base-call qualities are not available, and no considerably larger clone is one nucleotide away.

Its CDR3 holds 15 amino acids, cysteine through phenylalanine. Left in the record is the CDR3 DNA by itself, 45 bases read in frame from the first base. The germline V gene specifies MNHEY as CDR1 and SVGAGI as CDR2. Between roughly 2 and 5.5 ug genomic DNA was input per sample, with paired samples receiving equal DNA input. TCR beta libraries were constructed with the immunoSEQ hsTCRbeta Kit, which uses multiplexed V and J gene primers in two PCR steps. Pooled libraries, together with positive and negative controls, were sequenced on an Illumina MiSeq with a 100-cycle paired-end protocol. The study's own analysis went as follows. Raw data were processed by the immunoSEQ vendor into normalized, annotated TCR beta repertoire reports. Richness was defined as the number of unique clones by nucleotide sequence, and the iChao1 and Efron-Thisted estimators were used to extrapolate total richness. Paired lesions were characterized and compared using Pielou's evenness, Simpson's index, top-ten clone proportional abundance, and the Morisita overlap index. Imported from immuneACCESS, the table was reduced by TCRdb to in-frame sequences with V and J called. These copies leave out some clones; in studies compared against another copy, an unresolved V gene accounts for under half, and the cause of the remainder is not known. For V, J and clone size, that table is used; D and trimming come from the DNA. This sample is represented by about 5,000 clones; approximately 85% of them were singletons. Roughly 2.6% of the sample is held by the ten biggest clonotypes.

Patients had resection for either synchronous oligometastatic disease or delayed recurrence of a solitary brain metastasis. To avoid including cancers other than NSCLC, any patient with a history of multiple malignancies was excluded. Using marked H&E slides as a guide, tumor areas were macrodissected from five unstained around 9.3 um sections that had been deparaffinized. All specimens were fixed in formalin and embedded in paraffin (FFPE). Genomic DNA was extracted using the AllPrep DNA/RNA FFPE Kit. The receptor was derived from a man in his fifties or sixties with non-small cell lung cancer. The chain employs TRBV6-5 and TRBJ2-5; 12 middle bases align to TRBD2. The end of the DNA aligns better with TRBJ2-7, so the J call may be wrong. The specimen sequenced was tumor tissue from the primary lung tumor. The cell subset or site label of this sample denotes: primary lung cancer lesion. The base sequence is TGTGCCAGCAGTCGACTAGCGGGGGACCCCTACGAGCAGTACTTC. It codes for CASSRLAGDPYEQYF.